Presented here are 8 T cell receptor beta chains from one specimen sequenced in a study of blood T cell repertoires in COVID-19. Data came from immunoSEQ multiplex PCR; TCRdb stores just in-frame clones and leaves some out. There are roughly 250,000 clones in the sample; approximately 82% occur only once, and under 2% lies in the top ten. The sample taken for sequencing was peripheral blood. These receptors were taken from a woman over 75 with acute or convalescent COVID-19.

The chain joins TRBV18 to TRBJ2-4; 9 bases agree with TRBD1. Looked up from germline, CDR1 is KGHSH and CDR2 is LQKENI. Trimming cost V 5 bases and J 6 bases; bases outside gene matches: 5. This CDR3 is built from 14 residues. CDR3 region: CASSGGQGRNIQYF. In DNA form, the CDR3 reads TGTGCCAGCTCAGGAGGACAGGGGCGAAACATTCAGTACTTC. Looking up the rest from reference TRBV18 and TRBJ2-4 gives the full variable domain: NAGVMQNPRHLVRRRGQEARLRCSPMKGHSHVYWYRQLPEEGLKFMVYLQKENIIDESGMPKERFSAEFPKEGPSILRIQQVVRGDSAAYFCASSGGQGRNIQYFGAGTRLSVL.

J is TRBJ1-6 and V is TRBV2, with D uncertain. The length of the CDR3 is 14 residues. Germline CDR1 and CDR2: SNHLY and FYNNEI. With 6 bases removed from V and 8 bases from J, the gap between germline ends came to 14 bases. The CDR3 sequence is CASRPTGFDSPLHF. DNA of the CDR3: TGTGCCAGCAGGCCGACGGGATTCGATTCACCCCTCCACTTT.

The chain uses TRBV4-1 and TRBJ2-2, with D possibly being TRBD1 (5 bases). Germline V gene sequence: CDR1 MGHRA, CDR2 YSYEKL. V lost 0 bases and J 5 bases, leaving 13 bases between the germline ends. CDR3 length: 16 amino acids. In DNA, the CDR3 is TGCGCCAGCAGCCAAGATATCAGGGCAGGGACCGGGGAGCTGTTTTTT. Translation gives CASSQDIRAGTGELFF.

This clone was picked up one time. V and J are TRBV5-6 and TRBJ1-3, with D maybe TRBD1 (5 bases). Germline lookup yields CDR1 SGHDT and CDR2 YYEEEE. The CDR3 has 16 amino acids. V was shortened by 4 bases and J by 0 bases, with 14 bases between the two germline ends. This chain's CDR3 is CASSTPGLSSGNTIYF. In nucleotides, the CDR3 is TGTGCCAGCAGCACACCGGGACTCTCCTCTGGAAACACCATATATTTT. Full variable domain (missing parts from reference TRBV5-6 and TRBJ1-3): DAGVTQSPTHLIKTRGQQVTLRCSPKSGHDTVSWYQQALGQGPQFIFQYYEEEERQRGNFPDRFSGHQFPNYSSELNVNALLLGDSALYLCASSTPGLSSGNTIYFGEGSWLTVV.

The J gene is TRBJ1-2, the V gene TRBV2, with D possibly TRBD1 on 6 matching bases. The CDR3 totals 16 residues. Looked up from germline, CDR1 is SNHLY and CDR2 is FYNNEI. The V and J ends lost 0 bases and 7 bases respectively, with 18 bases between them. In DNA form, the CDR3 reads TGTGCCAGCAGTGAAGCGCCCCTGGGGCAGGGGAGTGGCTACACCTTC. Protein: CASSEAPLGQGSGYTF. The full variable domain, its missing parts supplied by reference TRBV2 and TRBJ1-2, is EPEVTQTPSHQVTQMGQEVILRCVPISNHLYFYWYRQILGQKVEFLVSFYNNEISEKSEIFDDQFSVERPDGSNFTLKIRSTKLEDSAMYFCASSEAPLGQGSGYTFGSGTRLTVV.

The chain has TRBV9 and TRBJ2-1; tentative D call: TRBD1 (6 bases). This CDR3 is 18 amino acids long. The germline V gene has CDR1 SGDLS and CDR2 YYNGEE. The V end lost 3 bases, the J end lost 7 bases, and 26 bases lay between the germline ends. CDR3 amino acids: CASSAFPLIGQPENEQFF. CDR3 bases: TGTGCCAGCAGCGCATTCCCCCTTATTGGACAGCCCGAGAATGAGCAGTTCTTC.

The chain has TRBV2 and TRBJ2-1; TRBD1 aligns across 7 bases. The CDR3 covers 14 residues. Germline V gene sequence: CDR1 SNHLY, CDR2 FYNNEI. V shed 6 bases, J shed 0 bases, and the junction held 2 bases outside the gene matches. The CDR3 sequence: CASSRQGSYNEQFF. The CDR3 DNA sequence: TGTGCCAGCAGCCGACAGGGCTCCTACAATGAGCAGTTCTTC.

J is TRBJ2-7 and V is TRBV6-2 or TRBV6-3, with a weak D call TRBD2 (5 bases). Trimming shortened V by 2 bases and J by 6 bases, and 14 bases separated the two germline ends. Germline lookup yields CDR1 MNHEY and CDR2 SVGEGT. The CDR3 loop spans 14 amino acids. In DNA form, the CDR3 reads TGTGCCAGCAGTTACCCCCCTAGCTCTGGCGAGCAGTACTTC. Its translation: CASSYPPSSGEQYF.